The TCR beta chain under discussion was sequenced for a study of cytomegalovirus exposure and HLA in healthy donors. To note about this clone: The antigen is unknown.

Trimming took 5 bases from V and 2 from J, leaving 13 bases between them. CDR1 MNHEY and CDR2 SMNVEV come from the germline V gene (reference sequence). There are 15 residues in the CDR3. Findings of the study overall: Accurate prediction of most subjects' HLA-A and HLA-B alleles from TCR beta sequences was reported.

Both 60 Vbeta primers and 13 Jbeta primers went into the PCR. Sequenced by immunoSEQ multiplex PCR; TCRdb stores in-frame clones only, minus some. In the table there are some 140,000 clones, around 79% of which are singletons. This TCR was sampled from a woman aged 50 to 60 in good health and CMV-seropositive. V and J are TRBV27 and TRBJ1-5; weak D call: TRBD1 (5 bases). The sequenced sample was PBMCs. The CDR3 bases are TGTGCCAGCAGTGGAGGGGTCTCGGGCAATCAGCCCCAGCATTTT. This sequence encodes CASSGGVSGNQPQHF.